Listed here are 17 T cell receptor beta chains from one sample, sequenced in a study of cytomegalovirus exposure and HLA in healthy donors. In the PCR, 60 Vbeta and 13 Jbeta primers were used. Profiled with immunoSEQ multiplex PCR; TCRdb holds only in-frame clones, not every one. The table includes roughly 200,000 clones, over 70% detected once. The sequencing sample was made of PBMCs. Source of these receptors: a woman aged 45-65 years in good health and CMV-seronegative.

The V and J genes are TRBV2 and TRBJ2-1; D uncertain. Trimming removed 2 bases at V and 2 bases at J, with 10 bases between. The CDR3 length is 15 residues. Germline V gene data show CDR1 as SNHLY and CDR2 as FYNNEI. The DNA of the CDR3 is TGTGCCAGCAGTGAATCTCGGTCCACCTACAATGAGCAGTTCTTC. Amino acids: CASSESRSTYNEQFF.

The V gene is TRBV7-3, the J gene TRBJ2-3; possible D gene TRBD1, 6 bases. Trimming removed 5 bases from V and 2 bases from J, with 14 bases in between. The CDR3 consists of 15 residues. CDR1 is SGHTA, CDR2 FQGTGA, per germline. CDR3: CASSPDRYLTDTQYF. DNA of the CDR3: TGTGCCAGCAGCCCAGACAGGTATCTCACAGATACGCAGTATTTT.

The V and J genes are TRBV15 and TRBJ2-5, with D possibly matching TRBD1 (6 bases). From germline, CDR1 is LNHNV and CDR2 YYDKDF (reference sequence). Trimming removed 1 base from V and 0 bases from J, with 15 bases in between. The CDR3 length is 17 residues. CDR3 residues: CATSRGGMTGYQETQYF. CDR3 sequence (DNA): TGTGCCACCAGCAGAGGGGGAATGACAGGATACCAAGAGACCCAGTACTTC.

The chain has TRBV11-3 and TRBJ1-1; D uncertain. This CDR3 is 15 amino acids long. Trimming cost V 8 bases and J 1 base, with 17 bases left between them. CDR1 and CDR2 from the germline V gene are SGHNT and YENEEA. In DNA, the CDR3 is TGTGCCAGCCAAAGCCTGTACCGTCGGAACACTGAAGCTTTCTTT. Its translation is CASQSLYRRNTEAFF. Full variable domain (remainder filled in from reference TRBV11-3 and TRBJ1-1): EAGVVQSPRYKIIEKKQPVAFWCNPISGHNTLYWYLQNLGQGPELLIRYENEEAVDDSQLPKDRFSAERLKGVDSTLKIQPAELGDSAVYLCASQSLYRRNTEAFFGQGTRLTVV.

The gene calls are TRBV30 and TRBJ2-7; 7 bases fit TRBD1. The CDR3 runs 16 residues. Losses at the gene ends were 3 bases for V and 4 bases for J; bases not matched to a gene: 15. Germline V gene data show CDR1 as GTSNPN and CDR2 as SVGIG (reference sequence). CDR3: CAWSPQGLLNIYEQYF. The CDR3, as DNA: TGTGCCTGGAGCCCACAGGGGCTTCTGAATATTTACGAGCAGTACTTC.

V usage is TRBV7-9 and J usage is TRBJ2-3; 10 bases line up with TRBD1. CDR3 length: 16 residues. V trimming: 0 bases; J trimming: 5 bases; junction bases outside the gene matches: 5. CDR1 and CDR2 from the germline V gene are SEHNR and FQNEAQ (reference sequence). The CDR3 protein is CASSLAGTGDLDTQYF. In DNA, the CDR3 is TGTGCCAGCAGCTTAGCCGGGACAGGGGACCTAGATACGCAGTATTTT.

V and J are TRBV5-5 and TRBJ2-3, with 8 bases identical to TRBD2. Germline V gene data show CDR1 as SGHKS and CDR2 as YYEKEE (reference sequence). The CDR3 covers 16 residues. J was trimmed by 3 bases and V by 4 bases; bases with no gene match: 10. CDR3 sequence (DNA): TGTGCCAGCAGCATCGGGGGGGAGGGGAGGACAGATACGCAGTATTTT. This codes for CASSIGGEGRTDTQYF.

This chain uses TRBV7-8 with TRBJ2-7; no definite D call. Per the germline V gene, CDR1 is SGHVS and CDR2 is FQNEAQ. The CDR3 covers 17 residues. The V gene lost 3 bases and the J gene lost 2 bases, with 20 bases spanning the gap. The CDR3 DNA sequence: TGTGCCAGCAGCTTTGCTCCGTGGCAGCGTACCCCCTACGAGCAGTACTTC. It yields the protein CASSFAPWQRTPYEQYF.

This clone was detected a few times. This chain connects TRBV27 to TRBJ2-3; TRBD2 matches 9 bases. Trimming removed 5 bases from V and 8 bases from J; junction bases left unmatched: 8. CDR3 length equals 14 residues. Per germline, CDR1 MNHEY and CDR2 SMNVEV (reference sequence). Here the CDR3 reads CASSLGLAMSTQYF. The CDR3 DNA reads TGTGCCAGCAGTCTCGGACTAGCGATGAGTACGCAGTATTTT.

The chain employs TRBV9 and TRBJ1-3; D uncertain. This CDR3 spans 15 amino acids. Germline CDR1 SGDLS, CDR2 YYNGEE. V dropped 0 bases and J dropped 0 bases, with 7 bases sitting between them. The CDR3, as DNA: TGTGCCAGCAGCGTAGGGGCTGGCTCTGGAAACACCATATATTTT. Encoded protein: CASSVGAGSGNTIYF. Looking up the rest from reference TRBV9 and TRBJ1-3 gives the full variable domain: DSGVTQTPKHLITATGQRVTLRCSPRSGDLSVYWYQQSLDQGLQFLIQYYNGEERAKGNILERFSAQQFPDLHSELNLSSLELGDSALYFCASSVGAGSGNTIYFGEGSWLTVV.

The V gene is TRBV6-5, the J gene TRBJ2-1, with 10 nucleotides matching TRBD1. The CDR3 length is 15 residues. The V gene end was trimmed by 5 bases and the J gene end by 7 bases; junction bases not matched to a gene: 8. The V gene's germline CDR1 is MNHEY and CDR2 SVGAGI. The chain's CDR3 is CASSHGDRGTNEQFF. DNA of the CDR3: TGTGCCAGCAGTCACGGGGACAGGGGTACGAATGAGCAGTTCTTC.

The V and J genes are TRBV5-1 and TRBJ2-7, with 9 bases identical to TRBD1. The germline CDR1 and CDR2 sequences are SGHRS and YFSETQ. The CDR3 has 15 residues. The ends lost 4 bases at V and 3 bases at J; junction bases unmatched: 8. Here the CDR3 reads CASSLTGTGYYEQYF. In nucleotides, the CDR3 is TGCGCCAGCAGCCTAACCGGGACAGGGTACTACGAGCAGTACTTC.

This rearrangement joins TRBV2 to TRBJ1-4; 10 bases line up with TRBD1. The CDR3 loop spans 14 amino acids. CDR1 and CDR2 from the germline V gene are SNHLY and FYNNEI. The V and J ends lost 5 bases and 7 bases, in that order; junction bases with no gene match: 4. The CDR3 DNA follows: TGTGCCAGCAGTAGGGACAGGGGACGTGAAAAACTGTTTTTT. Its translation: CASSRDRGREKLFF.

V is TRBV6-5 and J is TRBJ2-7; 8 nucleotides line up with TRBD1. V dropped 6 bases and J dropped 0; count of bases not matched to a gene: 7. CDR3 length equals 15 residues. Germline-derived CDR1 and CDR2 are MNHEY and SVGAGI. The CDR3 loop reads CASRTQGESSYEQYF. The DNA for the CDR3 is TGTGCCAGCAGGACACAGGGGGAGAGCTCCTACGAGCAGTACTTC.

CDR3 loop: CASRSGGEAFF. The CDR3 DNA follows: TGTGCCAGCAGGTCGGGGGGGGAGGCTTTCTTT. The gene calls are TRBV28 and TRBJ1-1; maybe TRBD1 (5 bases). Germline-derived CDR1 and CDR2 are MDHEN and SYDVKM. There are 11 residues in the CDR3. V was clipped by 6 bases and J by 11 bases, with 13 bases between them. The variable domain in full, completed from reference TRBV28 and TRBJ1-1, reads DVKVTQSSRYLVKRTGEKVFLECVQDMDHENMFWYRQDPGLGLRLIYFSYDVKMKEKGDIPEGYSVSREKKERFSLILESASTNQTSMYLCASRSGGEAFFGQGTRLTVV.

The CDR3 DNA sequence: TGTGCCAGCAGCCAACGCGGGGCTGAGACCCAGTACTTC. Translated, it gives CASSQRGAETQYF. The chain carries TRBV4-2 and TRBJ2-5, with D possibly matching TRBD2 (6 bases). Germline V CDR1 and CDR2: LGHNA, YNFKEQ. The V end was cut by 2 bases, the J end by 5 bases, with 9 bases between. There are 13 residues in the CDR3.

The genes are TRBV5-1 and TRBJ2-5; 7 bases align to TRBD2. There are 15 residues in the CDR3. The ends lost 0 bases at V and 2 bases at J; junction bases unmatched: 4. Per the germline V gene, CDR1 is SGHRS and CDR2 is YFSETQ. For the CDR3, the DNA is TGCGCCAGCAGCTTGGTGTCGCGGGAGCAAGAGACCCAGTACTTC. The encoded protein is CASSLVSREQETQYF.